This T cell receptor beta chain was identified in a study of OX40 agonist ivuxolimab in advanced cancers. As for the study in general: The treatment was a fully human IgG2 OX40 agonist, ivuxolimab. Study-level results: The study found that CD8+ T cells averaged more expanded clones than CD4+. Expanded peripheral T-cell antigen specificity went undetermined.

This clone is medium-sized (0.01 to 0.1%) within its sample. Its antigen is undetermined. TCRdb's table, derived via immunoSEQ multiplex PCR, lists solely in-frame clones and lacks some. This repertoire shows 40,000 to 45,000 clones, roughly 80% found once; its top ten account for more than 9%. Germline V gene data show CDR1 as GTSNPN and CDR2 as SVGIG (reference sequence). Trimming removed 5 bases at V and 5 bases at J, with 13 bases between. This CDR3 is built from 13 residues. Sequenced here: CD4+ or CD8+ T cells sorted from blood, sampled in a trial of the OX40 agonist ivuxolimab. V usage is TRBV30 and J usage is TRBJ1-5; TRBD1 is a possible D gene (6 bases). The sequence came from an adult with an advanced solid tumor such as melanoma, head and neck, liver or kidney cancer. The CDR3 coding sequence is TGTGCCTGGGCTGCAGGGGATCATCAGCCCCAGCATTTT. Its translation: CAWAAGDHQPQHF.